This passage covers 26 T cell receptor beta chains from one sample sequenced in a study of cytomegalovirus exposure and HLA in healthy donors. Amplification used 60 Vbeta primers and 13 Jbeta primers. Data came from immunoSEQ multiplex PCR; TCRdb stores just in-frame clones and leaves some out. This sample carries about 160,000 clones, roughly 82% of them seen once, and the ten largest clones take about 11%. Input material: PBMCs. These TCRs come from a man between 50 and 59 years old in good health and CMV-seropositive.

The V and J genes are TRBV6-5 and TRBJ2-7, with TRBD1 matching over 8 bases. V was pared by 6 bases and J by 0 bases, with 7 bases of the junction left unmatched. Germline CDR1 and CDR2: MNHEY and SVGAGI. This CDR3 contains 15 residues. CDR3 DNA: TGTGCCAGCAGAGGAGACAGGGGTGGCTCCTACGAGCAGTACTTC. Residues: CASRGDRGGSYEQYF.

V is TRBV11-3 and J is TRBJ2-2; the match to TRBD1 covers 8 bases. The V segment lost 2 bases and the J segment 1 base; nucleotides outside the gene matches: 3. CDR3 size: 16 residues. From germline, CDR1 is SGHNT and CDR2 YENEEA. The CDR3 DNA sequence: TGTGCCAGCAGCTTACAGGGGGCCATGAACACCGGGGAGCTGTTTTTT. This gives the protein CASSLQGAMNTGELFF.

This chain uses TRBV29-1 with TRBJ2-7; 7 positions match TRBD1. Germline V gene sequence: CDR1 SQVTM, CDR2 ANQGSEA. J gave up 4 bases and V 7 bases, and 7 bases lay outside the gene matches. The CDR3 contains 12 residues. CDR3: CSAVGGRYEQYF. CDR3 nucleotides: TGCAGCGCGGTAGGGGGCAGGTACGAGCAGTACTTC.

The chain combines TRBV30 with TRBJ2-7, with D unclear. Germline CDR1 GTSNPN, CDR2 SVGIG (reference sequence). Deletions cut 5 bases from V and 2 bases from J, with 13 bases between. The CDR3 extends over 13 amino acids. Written as DNA, the CDR3 is TGTGCCTGGCAGACACCCGGAACCTACGAGCAGTACTTC. Amino acid sequence: CAWQTPGTYEQYF.

This chain uses TRBV11-2 with TRBJ2-5; 10 bases fit TRBD1. The CDR3 runs 15 residues. After removal of 6 bases from V and 3 bases from J, the junction contained 7 bases not matched to a gene. The V gene's germline CDR1 is SGHAT and CDR2 FQNNGV. The CDR3 spells CASRQRTGGKETQYF. Written as DNA, the CDR3 is TGTGCCAGCAGACAAAGGACAGGGGGTAAAGAGACCCAGTACTTC.

The gene calls are TRBV29-1 and TRBJ2-2; possibly TRBD1 for D (6 bases). Trimming removed 7 bases at V and 0 bases at J, with 9 bases between. CDR1 and CDR2 from the germline V gene are SQVTM and ANQGSEA. This CDR3 is 13 amino acids long. DNA for the CDR3: TGCAGCGCCGGGACACCGAACACCGGGGAGCTGTTTTTT. Amino acids: CSAGTPNTGELFF.

In its sample, this clone was seen a few times. This rearrangement joins TRBV27 to TRBJ2-7; 10 bases align to TRBD2. This CDR3 comprises 16 residues. Losses at the gene ends were 5 bases for V and 0 bases for J; bases not matched to a gene: 7. Germline CDR1 is MNHEY and CDR2 is SMNVEV (reference sequence). The CDR3 loop reads CASSPRLAGSSYEQYF. The CDR3 region has the DNA TGTGCCAGCAGTCCCAGACTAGCGGGCAGCTCCTACGAGCAGTACTTC.

The gene calls are TRBV5-1 and TRBJ2-5; D gene ambiguous. The CDR3 is made up of 16 amino acids. Trimming removed 5 bases at V and 5 bases at J, with 22 bases between. Per germline, CDR1 SGHRS and CDR2 YFSETQ. CDR3 in amino acids: CASRLGQQSSTETQYF. As DNA, the CDR3 is TGCGCCAGCAGACTGGGCCAGCAGAGTTCTACGGAGACCCAGTACTTC.

In this sample, this clone turned up a few times. The chain carries TRBV11-3 and TRBJ1-1; unclear D gene. V shed 2 bases and J shed 5 bases, with 12 bases lying between them. The germline V gene has CDR1 SGHNT and CDR2 YENEEA. This CDR3 spans 14 amino acids. The CDR3 loop reads CASSLYGSGTEAFF. The DNA for the CDR3 is TGTGCCAGCAGCTTATATGGGTCAGGAACTGAAGCTTTCTTT.

This chain links TRBV29-1 with TRBJ2-3; D is perhaps TRBD2 (5 bases). Germline CDR1 and CDR2: SQVTM and ANQGSEA. The CDR3 consists of 13 residues. Trimming shortened V by 6 bases and J by 4 bases, and 14 bases separated the two germline ends. CDR3 DNA: TGCAGCGTCGACGCGGGTTCTGCAGATACGCAGTATTTT. Its translation is CSVDAGSADTQYF.

The chain employs TRBV5-5 and TRBJ2-7; a weak D match, TRBD1 (6 bases). The CDR3 runs to 15 residues. CDR1 SGHKS and CDR2 YYEKEE come from the germline V gene (reference sequence). V shed 2 bases and J shed 3 bases, with 15 bases lying between them. The CDR3 loop is CASSLAGTPNYEQYF. The CDR3 nucleotides are TGTGCCAGCAGCTTAGCCGGGACACCTAACTACGAGCAGTACTTC.

This clone appeared a single time. J is TRBJ2-7 and V is TRBV6-5, with D possibly matching TRBD2 (5 bases). Trimming pared 0 bases from V and 4 bases from J, leaving 13 bases between. The germline CDR1 and CDR2 sequences are MNHEY and SVGAGI. The CDR3 loop spans 15 amino acids. CDR3 nucleotide sequence: TGTGCCAGCAGTTACTCCCCTAGCCCCAGGTACGAGCAGTACTTC. Translated, it gives CASSYSPSPRYEQYF.

The rearrangement joins TRBV6-6 to TRBJ2-7; the match to TRBD2 covers 13 bases. J gave up 5 bases and V 4 bases, and 2 bases lay outside the gene matches. The CDR3 loop spans 14 amino acids. Germline lookup yields CDR1 MNHNY and CDR2 SVGAGI (reference sequence). CDR3 sequence: CASSWTSGSNEQYF. In DNA form, the CDR3 reads TGTGCCAGCAGTTGGACTAGCGGGAGCAACGAGCAGTACTTC.

The chain uses TRBV12-5 and TRBJ2-2; 12 bases match TRBD2. Germline CDR1 is LGHNT and CDR2 is FRNRAP. V was clipped by 3 bases and J by 5 bases; unmatched bases: 4. CDR3 size: 16 residues. CDR3 sequence (DNA): TGTGCTAGTGGTTTTTCCGGGACTAGCGGGACCGGGGAGCTGTTTTTT. Translated: CASGFSGTSGTGELFF.

The gene calls are TRBV29-1 and TRBJ2-1; 8 nucleotides line up with TRBD1. CDR1 is SQVTM, CDR2 ANQGSEA, per germline. V dropped 6 bases and J dropped 7; count of bases not matched to a gene: 8. The CDR3 runs 13 residues. CDR3 bases: TGCAGCGTGCGGGGACAGGACCAAAATGAGCAGTTCTTC. It translates to CSVRGQDQNEQFF.

The genes are TRBV28 and TRBJ2-2, with a weak D call TRBD1 (6 bases). Germline V gene data show CDR1 as MDHEN and CDR2 as SYDVKM. The V end was cut by 6 bases, the J end by 2 bases, with 13 bases between. This CDR3 spans 15 amino acids. CDR3 in amino acids: CASSEMGHNTGELFF. CDR3 bases: TGTGCCAGCAGCGAGATGGGACACAACACCGGGGAGCTGTTTTTT.

V gene TRBV28 combines with J gene TRBJ2-6; tentative D call: TRBD2 (6 bases). This CDR3 spans 15 amino acids. CDR1 and CDR2 (germline): MDHEN, SYDVKM. The V gene lost 3 bases and the J gene lost 1 base, with 7 bases spanning the gap. In DNA form, the CDR3 reads TGTGCCAGCAGTTTGGGGGGTTCTGGGGCCAACGTCCTGACTTTC. Translation: CASSLGGSGANVLTF.

The gene calls are TRBV6-6 and TRBJ2-2; D uncertain. The CDR3 has 13 amino acids. Germline assignment: CDR1 MNHNY and CDR2 SVGAGI (reference sequence). Trimming stripped 8 bases from V and 1 base from J, with 8 bases between. The CDR3 DNA sequence: TGTGCCAGCGTTGACTTGAACACCGGGGAGCTGTTTTTT. Encoded protein: CASVDLNTGELFF.

This clone was recorded only once. V gene TRBV5-8 combines with J gene TRBJ1-6; no firm D call. V was pared by 1 base and J by 0 bases, with 14 bases between. Per germline, CDR1 SGHTS and CDR2 YDEGEE. There are 18 residues in the CDR3. The CDR3 region is CASSLTTRMGSYNSPLHF. CDR3 sequence (DNA): TGTGCCAGCAGCTTGACGACGAGGATGGGCTCCTATAATTCACCCCTCCACTTT.

To note about this clone: One junction end disagrees with the germline gene, perhaps due to a read error. This chain uses TRBV27 with TRBJ2-6, with a weak D call TRBD2 (6 bases). CDR3 length equals 16 residues. Germline V gene lookup returns CDR1 MNHEY and CDR2 SMNVEV (reference sequence). The CDR3 DNA sequence: TGTGCCAGCAGTTTATCGGAGGGGCCTGGGGCCAACGGCCTGACTTTC. As protein: CASSLSEGPGANGLTF.

The chain combines TRBV28 with TRBJ2-2; D perhaps matches TRBD1 (5 bases). The CDR3 is made up of 14 amino acids. The V gene lost 8 bases and the J gene lost 0 bases, with 10 bases spanning the gap. In germline, CDR1 is MDHEN, CDR2 SYDVKM. The CDR3 DNA follows: TGTGCCAGCGTGAAGGGGCCGAACACCGGGGAGCTGTTTTTT. Encoded protein: CASVKGPNTGELFF. The full variable domain, rest sourced from reference TRBV28 and TRBJ2-2, is DVKVTQSSRYLVKRTGEKVFLECVQDMDHENMFWYRQDPGLGLRLIYFSYDVKMKEKGDIPEGYSVSREKKERFSLILESASTNQTSMYLCASVKGPNTGELFFGEGSRLTVL.

V and J are TRBV6-5 and TRBJ2-5, with 7 nucleotides matching TRBD2. V trimming: 6 bases; J trimming: 2 bases; junction bases outside the gene matches: 6. The CDR3 runs 14 residues. Looked up from germline, CDR1 is MNHEY and CDR2 is SVGAGI. CDR3 DNA: TGTGCCAGCAGCCCAGACGGGGGGCAAGAGACCCAGTACTTC. It specifies CASSPDGGQETQYF.

This clone occurred once. The CDR3 region has the DNA TGTGCCAGCAGCTTAGTTCCGGCGGACTCCTACGAGCAGTACTTC. This encodes CASSLVPADSYEQYF. The chain carries TRBV7-8 and TRBJ2-7; D unclear. The CDR3 runs 15 residues. Germline V gene lookup returns CDR1 SGHVS and CDR2 FQNEAQ. V dropped 1 base and J dropped 0 bases, with 10 bases sitting between them.

This clone showed up just once. The gene calls are TRBV9 and TRBJ2-7; 10 positions match TRBD2. There are 14 residues in the CDR3. Germline V lookup: CDR1 SGDLS, CDR2 YYNGEE. V was clipped by 6 bases and J by 7 bases; unmatched bases: 10. The CDR3 region has the DNA TGTGCCAGCAACCCTTCTAGCGGGAGTGAAGAGCAGTACTTC. Translating it yields CASNPSSGSEEQYF.

The chain employs TRBV7-2 and TRBJ2-2, with 7 bases lining up with TRBD1. There are 13 residues in the CDR3. Germline V CDR1 and CDR2: SGHTA, FQGNSA. V lost 5 bases and J lost 6; bases outside the gene matches: 3. The CDR3 DNA sequence: TGTGCCAGCAGCCCCGGACAGGCCGGGGAGCTGTTTTTT. Translation gives CASSPGQAGELFF. The full variable domain, its missing parts supplied by reference TRBV7-2 and TRBJ2-2, is GAGVSQSPSNKVTEKGKDVELRCDPISGHTALYWYRQSLGQGLEFLIYFQGNSAPDKSGLPSDRFSAERTGGSVSTLTIQRTQQEDSAVYLCASSPGQAGELFFGEGSRLTVL.

This chain connects TRBV7-9 to TRBJ1-3; D might be TRBD1 (5 bases). Trimming stripped 6 bases from V and 0 bases from J, with 18 bases between. Germline CDR1 SEHNR, CDR2 FQNEAQ (reference sequence). The CDR3 loop spans 17 amino acids. In DNA, the CDR3 is TGTGCCAGCAGATCGAGGGATCGGGGGAACTCTGGAAACACCATATATTTT. Translated: CASRSRDRGNSGNTIYF.